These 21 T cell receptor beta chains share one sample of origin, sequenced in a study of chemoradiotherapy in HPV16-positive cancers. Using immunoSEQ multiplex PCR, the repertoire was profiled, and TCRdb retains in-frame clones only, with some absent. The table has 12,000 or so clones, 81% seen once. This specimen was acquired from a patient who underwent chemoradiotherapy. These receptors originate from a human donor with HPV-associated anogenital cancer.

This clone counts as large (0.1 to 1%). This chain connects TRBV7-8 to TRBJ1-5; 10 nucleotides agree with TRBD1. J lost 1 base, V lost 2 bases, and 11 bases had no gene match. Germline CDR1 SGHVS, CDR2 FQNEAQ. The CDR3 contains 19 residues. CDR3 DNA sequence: TGTGCCAGCAGCTTATGGTGGGACAGGGGACAGGGGAGCAATCAGCCCCAGCATTTT. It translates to CASSLWWDRGQGSNQPQHF.

The CDR3 region is CASSPDGETQYF. The CDR3 DNA sequence: TGTGCCAGCAGCCCCGACGGTGAGACCCAGTACTTC. The rearrangement uses TRBV7-2 and TRBJ2-5; D gene uncertain. Trimming took 5 bases from V and 5 from J, leaving 9 bases between them. CDR1 SGHTA and CDR2 FQGNSA come from the germline V gene. This CDR3 has 12 residues.

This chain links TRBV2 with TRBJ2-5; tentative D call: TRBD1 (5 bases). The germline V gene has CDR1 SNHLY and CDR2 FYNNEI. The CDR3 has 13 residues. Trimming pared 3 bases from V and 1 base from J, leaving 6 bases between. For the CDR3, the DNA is TGTGCCAGCAGTGATAGGGGCCAAGAGACCCAGTACTTC. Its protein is CASSDRGQETQYF.

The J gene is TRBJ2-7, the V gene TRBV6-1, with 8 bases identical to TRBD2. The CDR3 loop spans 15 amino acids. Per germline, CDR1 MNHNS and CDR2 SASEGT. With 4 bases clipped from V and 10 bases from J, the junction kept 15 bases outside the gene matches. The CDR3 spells CASSAPTRGGRNQYF. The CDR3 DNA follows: TGTGCCAGCAGTGCCCCCACCCGGGGGGGTAGGAACCAGTACTTC.

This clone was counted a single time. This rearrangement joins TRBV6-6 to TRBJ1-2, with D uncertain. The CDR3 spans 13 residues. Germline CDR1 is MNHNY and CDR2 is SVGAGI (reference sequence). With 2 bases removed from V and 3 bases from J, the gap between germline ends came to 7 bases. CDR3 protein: CASSYTTDYGYTF. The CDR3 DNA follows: TGTGCCAGCAGTTACACGACGGACTATGGCTACACCTTC.

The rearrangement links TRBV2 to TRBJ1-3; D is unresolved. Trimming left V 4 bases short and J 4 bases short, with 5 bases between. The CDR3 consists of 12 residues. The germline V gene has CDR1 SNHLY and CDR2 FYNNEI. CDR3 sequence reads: CASSGLGNTIYF. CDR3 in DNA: TGTGCCAGCAGTGGATTAGGAAACACCATATATTTT.

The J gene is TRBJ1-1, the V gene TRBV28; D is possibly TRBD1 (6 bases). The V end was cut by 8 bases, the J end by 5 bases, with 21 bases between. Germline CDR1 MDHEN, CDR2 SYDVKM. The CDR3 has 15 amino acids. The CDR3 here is CASRPTTGLRTEAFF. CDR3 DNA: TGTGCCAGCCGACCGACCACAGGGTTGAGGACTGAAGCTTTCTTT. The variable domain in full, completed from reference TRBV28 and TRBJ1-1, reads DVKVTQSSRYLVKRTGEKVFLECVQDMDHENMFWYRQDPGLGLRLIYFSYDVKMKEKGDIPEGYSVSREKKERFSLILESASTNQTSMYLCASRPTTGLRTEAFFGQGTRLTVV.

The CDR3 nucleotides read TGTGCCAGCAGTGAAGGGCAGCTTGGGGCCAACGTCCTGACTTTC. This encodes CASSEGQLGANVLTF. The chain joins TRBV2 to TRBJ2-6; D call uncertain. V lost 1 base and J 3 bases, leaving 7 bases between the germline ends. CDR1 SNHLY and CDR2 FYNNEI come from the germline V gene. This CDR3 comprises 15 residues. The entire variable domain, with the rest obtained from reference TRBV2 and TRBJ2-6, is as follows: EPEVTQTPSHQVTQMGQEVILRCVPISNHLYFYWYRQILGQKVEFLVSFYNNEISEKSEIFDDQFSVERPDGSNFTLKIRSTKLEDSAMYFCASSEGQLGANVLTFGAGSRLTVL.

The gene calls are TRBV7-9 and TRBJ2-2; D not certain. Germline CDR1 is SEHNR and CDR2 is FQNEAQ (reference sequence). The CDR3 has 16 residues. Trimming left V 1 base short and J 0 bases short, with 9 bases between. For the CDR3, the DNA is TGTGCCAGCAGCTTAGAATTGGCCGCGAACACCGGGGAGCTGTTTTTT. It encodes CASSLELAANTGELFF.

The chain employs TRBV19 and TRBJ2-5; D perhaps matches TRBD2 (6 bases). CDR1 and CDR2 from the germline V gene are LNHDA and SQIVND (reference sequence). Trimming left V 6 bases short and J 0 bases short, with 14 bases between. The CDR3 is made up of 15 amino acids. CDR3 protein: CASRGTPTYQETQYF. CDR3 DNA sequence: TGTGCCAGTAGGGGGACTCCTACTTACCAAGAGACCCAGTACTTC.

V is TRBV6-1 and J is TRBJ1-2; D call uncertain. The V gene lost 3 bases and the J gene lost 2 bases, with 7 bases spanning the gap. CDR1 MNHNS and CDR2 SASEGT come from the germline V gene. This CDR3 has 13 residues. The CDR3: CASSEGTNYGYTF. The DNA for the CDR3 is TGTGCCAGCAGTGAGGGCACGAACTATGGCTACACCTTC.

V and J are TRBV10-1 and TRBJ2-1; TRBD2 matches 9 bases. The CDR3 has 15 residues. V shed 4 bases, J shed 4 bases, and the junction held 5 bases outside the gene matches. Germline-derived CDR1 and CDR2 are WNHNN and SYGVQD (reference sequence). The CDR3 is CASSASLAGYNEQFF. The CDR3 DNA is TGCGCCAGCAGTGCCTCACTAGCGGGTTACAATGAGCAGTTCTTC.

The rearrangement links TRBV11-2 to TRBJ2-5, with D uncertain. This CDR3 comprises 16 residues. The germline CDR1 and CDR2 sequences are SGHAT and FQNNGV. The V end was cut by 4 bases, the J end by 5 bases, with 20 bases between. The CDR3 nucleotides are TGTGCCAGCAGCTCACAAATCCGCCTAAGTGGTGAGACCCAGTACTTC. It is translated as CASSSQIRLSGETQYF.

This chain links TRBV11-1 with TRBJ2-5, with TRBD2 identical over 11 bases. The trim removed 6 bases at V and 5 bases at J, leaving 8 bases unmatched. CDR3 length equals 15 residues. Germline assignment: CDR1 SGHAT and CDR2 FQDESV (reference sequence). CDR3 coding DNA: TGTGCCAGCAGTCTAGCGGGGGGCCAAGGGGAGACCCAGTACTTC. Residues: CASSLAGGQGETQYF.

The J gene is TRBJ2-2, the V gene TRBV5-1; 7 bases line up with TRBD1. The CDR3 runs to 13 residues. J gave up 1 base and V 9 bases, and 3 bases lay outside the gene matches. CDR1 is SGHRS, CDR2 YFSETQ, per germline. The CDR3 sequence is CAIRTGNTGELFF. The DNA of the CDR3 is TGCGCCATAAGGACAGGGAACACCGGGGAGCTGTTTTTT.

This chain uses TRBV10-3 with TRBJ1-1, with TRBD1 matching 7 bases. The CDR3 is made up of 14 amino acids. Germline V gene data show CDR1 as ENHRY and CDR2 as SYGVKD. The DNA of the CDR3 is TGTGCAACCAGTCCAGGGGGGGGAACAAGTGAAGCTTTCTTT. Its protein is CATSPGGGTSEAFF.

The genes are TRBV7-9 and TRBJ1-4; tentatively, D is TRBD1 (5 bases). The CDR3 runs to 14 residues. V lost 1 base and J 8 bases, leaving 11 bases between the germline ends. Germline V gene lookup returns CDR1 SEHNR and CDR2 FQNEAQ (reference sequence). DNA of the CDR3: TGTGCCAGCAGCTTAGTAGGGGTCCGGGAAAAACTGTTTTTT. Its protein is CASSLVGVREKLFF. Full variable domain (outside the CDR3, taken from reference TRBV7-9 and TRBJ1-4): DTGVSQNPRHKITKRGQNVTFRCDPISEHNRLYWYRQTLGQGPEFLTYFQNEAQLEKSRLLSDRFSAERPKGSFSTLEIQRTEQGDSAMYLCASSLVGVREKLFFGSGTQLSVL.

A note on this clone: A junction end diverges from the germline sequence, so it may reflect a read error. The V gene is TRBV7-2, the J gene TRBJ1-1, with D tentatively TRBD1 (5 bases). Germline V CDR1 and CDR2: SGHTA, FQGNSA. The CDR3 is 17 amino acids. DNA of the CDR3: TGTGCCAGCAGCTTAAGGGGCTTGGGGCAGAGGAACACTGAAGTTTTCTTT. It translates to CASSLRGLGQRNTEVFF.

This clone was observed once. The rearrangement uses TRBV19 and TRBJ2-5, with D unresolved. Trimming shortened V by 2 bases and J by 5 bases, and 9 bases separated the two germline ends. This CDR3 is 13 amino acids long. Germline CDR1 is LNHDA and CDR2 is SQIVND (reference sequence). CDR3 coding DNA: TGTGCCAGTAGTATATCGTATACGGAGACCCAGTACTTC. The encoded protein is CASSISYTETQYF.

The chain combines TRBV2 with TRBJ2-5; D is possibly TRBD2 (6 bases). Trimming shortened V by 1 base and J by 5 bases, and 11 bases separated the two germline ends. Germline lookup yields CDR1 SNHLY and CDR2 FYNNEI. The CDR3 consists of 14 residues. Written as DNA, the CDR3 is TGTGCCAGCAGTGAAGGGGGGGTCAGGGAGACCCAGTACTTC. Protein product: CASSEGGVRETQYF.

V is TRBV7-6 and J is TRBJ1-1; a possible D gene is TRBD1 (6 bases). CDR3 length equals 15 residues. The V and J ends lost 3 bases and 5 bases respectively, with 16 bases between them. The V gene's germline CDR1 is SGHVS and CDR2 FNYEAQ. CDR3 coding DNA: TGTGCCAGCAGCTTTACACAGGGAGAAGGGACTGAAGCTTTCTTT. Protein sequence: CASSFTQGEGTEAFF.